The 25 T cell receptor beta chains below come from one sample, sequenced in a study of cytomegalovirus exposure and HLA in healthy donors. TCRdb's copy holds only in-frame clones and misses some; the assay was immunoSEQ multiplex PCR. The sample holds 250,000 or so clones, around 89% seen once. Sequenced sample: PBMCs. These TCRs come from a woman younger than 35 in good health and CMV-seronegative.

J is TRBJ1-2 and V is TRBV2; D is possibly TRBD1 (5 bases). This CDR3 comprises 15 residues. The germline gives CDR1 SNHLY, CDR2 FYNNEI. V gave up 7 bases and J gave up 1 base, with 16 bases separating them. CDR3 loop: CASITKTEINYGYTF. CDR3 nucleotide sequence: TGTGCCAGCATCACAAAGACAGAAATTAACTATGGCTACACCTTC.

The DNA of the CDR3 is TGTGCCAGCAGCTTAGCGAGGACAGGGGAAACCCCTGTGGGCGGCTACACCTTC. This sequence encodes CASSLARTGETPVGGYTF. The J gene is TRBJ1-2, the V gene TRBV7-8; 9 nucleotides agree with TRBD1. This CDR3 contains 18 residues. The V and J ends lost 0 bases and 8 bases, in that order; junction bases with no gene match: 16. The germline V gene encodes CDR1 SGHVS and CDR2 FQNEAQ.

A single count supports this clone. V gene TRBV29-1 combines with J gene TRBJ2-1, with TRBD1 matching over 9 bases. This CDR3 is built from 16 residues. Germline V gives CDR1 SQVTM, CDR2 ANQGSEA. The ends lost 6 bases at V and 5 bases at J; junction bases unmatched: 14. CDR3 sequence: CSVGSSGTGLDNEQFF. CDR3 nucleotides: TGCAGCGTCGGTAGCTCCGGGACAGGGTTAGACAATGAGCAGTTCTTC.

This chain uses TRBV19 with TRBJ2-3; 7 positions match TRBD1. Germline CDR1 LNHDA, CDR2 SQIVND (reference sequence). Trimming at V came to 4 bases and at J to 2 bases, leaving 3 bases not matched to a gene. This CDR3 has 14 amino acids. The DNA of the CDR3 is TGTGCCAGTAGTACAGGGGGTTACACAGATACGCAGTATTTT. Translation: CASSTGGYTDTQYF.

The sample holds one count of this clone. V is TRBV6-1 and J is TRBJ2-2, with TRBD2 matching 9 bases. This CDR3 spans 14 amino acids. Germline V lookup: CDR1 MNHNS, CDR2 SASEGT. V was pared by 7 bases and J by 1 base, with 1 base of the junction left unmatched. CDR3 sequence reads: CASKLAGNTGELFF. In nucleotides, the CDR3 is TGTGCCAGCAAACTAGCGGGGAACACCGGGGAGCTGTTTTTT.

The V call is TRBV19, the J call TRBJ1-1, with TRBD1 identical over 7 bases. The CDR3 extends over 13 amino acids. Germline V lookup: CDR1 LNHDA, CDR2 SQIVND (reference sequence). Unmatched junction bases numbered 7, after V lost 8 bases and J lost 4 bases. The chain's CDR3 is CASRRQGSTEAFF. The CDR3 DNA reads as TGTGCCAGTCGGAGACAGGGTAGCACTGAAGCTTTCTTT.

J is TRBJ1-1 and V is TRBV7-9, with D perhaps matching TRBD1 (5 bases). V was pared by 5 bases and J by 1 base, with 20 bases between. CDR1 SEHNR and CDR2 FQNEAQ come from the germline V gene (reference sequence). The CDR3 spans 17 residues. CDR3 in DNA: TGTGCCAGCAGCCCCTTAAGCGTCGGGGGATCGAACACTGAAGCTTTCTTT. As protein: CASSPLSVGGSNTEAFF.

V usage is TRBV7-2 and J usage is TRBJ2-7; 10 bases are shared with TRBD2. Germline V lookup: CDR1 SGHTA, CDR2 FQGNSA. The CDR3 has 15 amino acids. V was clipped by 1 base and J by 7 bases; unmatched bases: 7. CDR3 sequence: CASSLGAGGLSEQYV. CDR3 DNA sequence: TGTGCCAGCAGCTTAGGAGCGGGGGGGCTGTCTGAGCAGTACGTC.

The rearrangement joins TRBV6-1 to TRBJ2-5, with D tentatively TRBD1 (6 bases). Germline lookup yields CDR1 MNHNS and CDR2 SASEGT. The CDR3 has 15 residues. Between the trimmed V and J ends, which lost 8 bases and 1 base, there was a span of 17 bases. The CDR3 loop is CASRGKTGRQETQYF. The CDR3 coding sequence is TGTGCCAGCCGTGGGAAGACAGGACGCCAAGAGACCCAGTACTTC.

This chain joins TRBV11-2 and TRBJ2-7; possibly TRBD1 for D (5 bases). Germline V gene sequence: CDR1 SGHAT, CDR2 FQNNGV. The V gene lost 2 bases and the J gene lost 5 bases, with 13 bases spanning the gap. CDR3 size: 14 residues. CDR3 in DNA: TGTGCCAGCAGCTTATGGGCCAGGGCTAACGAGCAGTACGTC. Amino acid sequence: CASSLWARANEQYV.

DNA for the CDR3: TGCAGCGTTGAATTTCAGGCCATGAACACTGAAGCTTTCTTT. It encodes CSVEFQAMNTEAFF. The V and J genes are TRBV29-1 and TRBJ1-1; D remains ambiguous. Germline loops: CDR1 SQVTM, CDR2 ANQGSEA. V dropped 2 bases and J dropped 0 bases, with 10 bases sitting between them. CDR3 size: 14 residues.

The V and J genes are TRBV29-1 and TRBJ2-7, with 9 bases lining up with TRBD2. Germline CDR1 and CDR2: SQVTM and ANQGSEA. CDR3 length: 13 residues. The V gene end was trimmed by 5 bases and the J gene end by 3 bases; junction bases not matched to a gene: 5. CDR3 protein: CSVRIAGVYEQYV. In DNA, the CDR3 is TGCAGCGTTCGCATAGCGGGGGTCTACGAGCAGTACGTC.

V gene TRBV5-4 combines with J gene TRBJ2-3; no definite D call. Germline V lookup: CDR1 SGHNT, CDR2 YYREEE (reference sequence). Deletions cut 6 bases from V and 2 bases from J, with 10 bases between. The CDR3 has 13 residues. The CDR3 reads CASTPRDTDTQYF. CDR3 coding DNA: TGTGCCAGCACCCCTAGAGACACAGATACGCAGTATTTT. Filled out from reference TRBV5-4 and TRBJ2-3, the complete variable domain reads ETGVTQSPTHLIKTRGQQVTLRCSSQSGHNTVSWYQQALGQGPQFIFQYYREEENGRGNFPPRFSGLQFPNYSSELNVNALELDDSALYLCASTPRDTDTQYFGPGTRLTVL.

The J gene is TRBJ2-3, the V gene TRBV30; 8 bases match TRBD2. The CDR3 consists of 16 residues. Germline V gene lookup returns CDR1 GTSNPN and CDR2 SVGIG (reference sequence). With 2 bases clipped from V and 3 bases from J, the junction kept 10 bases outside the gene matches. The CDR3 is CAWSRSGGGGTDTQYF. Written as DNA, the CDR3 is TGTGCCTGGAGTCGGAGCGGGGGCGGGGGGACAGATACGCAGTATTTT.

The rearrangement links TRBV19 to TRBJ1-2; D might be TRBD1 (5 bases). Trimming stripped 4 bases from V and 3 bases from J, with 21 bases between. The CDR3 totals 17 residues. Germline V gene data show CDR1 as LNHDA and CDR2 as SQIVND (reference sequence). In nucleotides, the CDR3 is TGTGCCAGTAGTACCGACAGCATGTGGAAGTTGGACTATGGCTACACCTTC. It yields the protein CASSTDSMWKLDYGYTF.

V usage is TRBV4-1 and J usage is TRBJ1-1; D not certain. Germline CDR1 MGHRA, CDR2 YSYEKL. V was cut by 6 bases and J by 0 bases, with 11 bases left in between. This CDR3 has 14 residues. CDR3 loop: CASSGGILNTEAFF. Here the CDR3 DNA reads TGCGCCAGCAGTGGCGGCATACTGAACACTGAAGCTTTCTTT.

The chain has TRBV7-9 and TRBJ2-2, with D uncertain. The ends were cut back, 1 base at V and 0 bases at J, with 6 bases in the middle. The CDR3 loop spans 15 amino acids. CDR1 and CDR2 from the germline V gene are SEHNR and FQNEAQ (reference sequence). CDR3 bases: TGTGCCAGCAGCTTAGTGGCCTCGAACACCGGGGAGCTGTTTTTT. Protein product: CASSLVASNTGELFF.

This chain uses TRBV19 with TRBJ1-2; D is unclear. V lost 6 bases to trimming and J lost 6 bases, with 11 bases between them. The CDR3 totals 12 residues. The germline V gene has CDR1 LNHDA and CDR2 SQIVND (reference sequence). CDR3 in amino acids: CASSEGYNGYTF. The CDR3 coding sequence is TGTGCCAGTAGCGAGGGATACAATGGCTACACCTTC. The full variable domain, in which reference TRBV19 and TRBJ1-2 provide the parts outside the CDR3, is DGGITQSPKYLFRKEGQNVTLSCEQNLNHDAMYWYRQDPGQGLRLIYYSQIVNDFQKGDIAEGYSVSREKKESFPLTVTSAQKNPTAFYLCASSEGYNGYTFGSGTRLTVV.

The gene calls are TRBV5-4 and TRBJ1-4; a possible D gene is TRBD1 (6 bases). Germline CDR1 and CDR2: SGHNT and YYREEE (reference sequence). With 4 bases removed from V and 7 bases from J, the gap between germline ends came to 14 bases. The CDR3 is 14 amino acids. The CDR3 protein is CASSPPGGSEKLFF. CDR3 nucleotides: TGTGCCAGCAGCCCCCCGGGGGGCTCTGAAAAACTGTTTTTT.

The rearrangement uses TRBV5-4 and TRBJ2-1, with D perhaps matching TRBD1 (7 bases). This CDR3 contains 14 residues. Germline V gene data show CDR1 as SGHNT and CDR2 as YYREEE (reference sequence). V was pared by 4 bases and J by 6 bases, with 14 bases between. In nucleotides, the CDR3 is TGTGCCAGCAGCCTGGCGGGACAGCGCAATGAGCAGTTCTTC. Its protein product is CASSLAGQRNEQFF. Combining the CDR3 with reference TRBV5-4 and TRBJ2-1 gives the whole variable domain ETGVTQSPTHLIKTRGQQVTLRCSSQSGHNTVSWYQQALGQGPQFIFQYYREEENGRGNFPPRFSGLQFPNYSSELNVNALELDDSALYLCASSLAGQRNEQFFGPGTRLTVL.

The gene calls are TRBV6-1 and TRBJ2-1, with 8 positions matching TRBD2. The length of the CDR3 is 15 residues. V shed 5 bases, J shed 4 bases, and the junction held 7 bases outside the gene matches. Germline assignment: CDR1 MNHNS and CDR2 SASEGT. The CDR3 bases are TGTGCCAGCAGTAGGATAGCGGGGTCTTACAATGAGCAGTTCTTC. Encoded protein: CASSRIAGSYNEQFF.

This chain uses TRBV4-3 with TRBJ1-5; D is unclear. The CDR3 is 14 amino acids. Trimming left V 0 bases short and J 3 bases short, with 6 bases between. Germline CDR1 reads LGHNA; CDR2 reads YSLEER. The CDR3 nucleotides read TGCGCCAGCAGCCAAGACAGCGACAATCAGCCCCAGCATTTT. Its translation is CASSQDSDNQPQHF.

The gene calls are TRBV7-9 and TRBJ2-7; 8 bases match TRBD1. Trimming took 0 bases from V and 1 from J; bases not matched to a gene: 2. Germline CDR1 is SEHNR and CDR2 is FQNEAQ (reference sequence). This CDR3 region has 15 residues. The CDR3 spells CASSLARTGSYEQYF. The CDR3 DNA reads as TGTGCCAGCAGCTTAGCACGGACAGGGTCCTACGAGCAGTACTTC.

The V gene is TRBV5-6, the J gene TRBJ1-2, with 7 nucleotides matching TRBD1. CDR3 length equals 15 residues. The V gene's germline CDR1 is SGHDT and CDR2 YYEEEE. V shed 3 bases, J shed 2 bases, and the junction held 7 bases outside the gene matches. CDR3 loop: CASSWDTGDNYGYTF. The CDR3 DNA sequence: TGTGCCAGCAGCTGGGATACAGGGGACAACTATGGCTACACCTTC.

The CDR3 nucleotides read TGCGCCAGCAGCTTGAATACTAGACCGGTCGATCATGAGCAGTTCTTC. It yields the protein CASSLNTRPVDHEQFF. The V call is TRBV5-1, the J call TRBJ2-1, with D maybe TRBD2 (5 bases). The CDR3 extends over 16 amino acids. Trimming removed 1 base at V and 8 bases at J, with 19 bases between. CDR1 is SGHRS, CDR2 YFSETQ, per germline.